The present TCR beta chain was sequenced within a study of blood T cell repertoires in COVID-19 (dated by TCRdb to 2018 to 2020). Describing the broader study: Collaborator samples came from the United States, Italy and Spain and covered acute and convalescent phases of COVID-19. The samples were drawn from the first 160 participants of the ongoing ImmuneRACE study and from 1,254 subjects provided by 6 global collaborators. The dataset comprised deeply sampled blood TCRbeta repertoires from subjects exposed to, actively infected with, or recovered from COVID-19. A de-identified subject ID, COVID-19 status, age in years and sex were almost always included in the sample metadata. The prospective study material was composed of cDNA or gDNA derived from T cells, B-cell-depleted T cells, or PBMCs. The repertoires were released in a freely available public database intended as a resource for research on the immune response to SARS-CoV-2. HLA class I and class II types, where available, came from metadata supplied by the sample provider rather than from assay-based typing. On the study overall, not on this receptor specifically: The quantity of clinical and demographic metadata differed by source and by participant and was supplied without curation.

The collaborating institutions used their own protocols to collect whole blood in K2EDTA tubes. For TCRbeta analysis, collaborator samples were shipped as frozen whole blood, as isolated PBMCs, or as DNA extracted from either sample type. From the cysteine up to the phenylalanine, the CDR3 has a length of 15 residues. CDR3 DNA is the only sequence kept; it has 45 bases, read in frame from the first base. Per the germline V gene, ENHRY is the CDR1 and SYGVKD is the CDR2. V and J are truncated by 11 bases and 12 bases respectively, leaving an intervening sequence of 31 bases. TCRbeta CDR3 regions were amplified from genomic DNA by means of the immunoSEQ Assay, a bias-controlled multiplex PCR. Per the original workflow: The number of nucleated cells in each sample was estimated from the amplification of reference gene primers within the assay. Sequence reads were collapsed and filtered to measure the absolute abundance of every unique TCRbeta CDR3 rearrangement. For each sample, productive Simpson clonality was calculated by taking the square root of Simpson's diversity index across productive rearrangements. TCRdb provides this immuneACCESS table in a form limited to in-frame rearrangements. Some clones are lacking; in checked studies, under half of them reflect an unresolved V gene, and why the rest are absent is not known. V, J and clone size are those of that table, while D and trimming were read from the DNA. Within this sample are about 410,000 clones, with roughly 85% of them counted one time only. The ten largest clones add up to roughly 1.4% of the sample.

Concerning this clone: What antigen it recognizes has not been identified. Base qualities are not provided; no much larger clone lies one nucleotide away.

Material for sequencing was peripheral blood. The sequence is built from TRBV10-3 and TRBJ1-2, with TRBD1 perhaps the D gene, on 6 matching bases. This sequence was found in a woman aged 30 to 39 with active or convalescent COVID-19. The bases read TGTGCCTCAAACGCTGGGGCAGGGGTCCGGCTGTGGAACACCTTC. Protein translation: CASNAGAGVRLWNTF.